The following is a TCR beta chain sequence with its context. This sample is drawn from a study of regulatory T cells in long-lasting Graves disease. Documented time point: newly diagnosed GD, antithyroid drugs for less than 3 months. Following extraction of RNA from PBMCs, that RNA was used to make the TCR library. Combining iRepertoire HTBI primers with Arm-PCR of CDR3 regions, the authors built TCR beta libraries. MiXCR, run by TCRdb on the multiplex PCR reads, gives a single entry per CDR3 protein. The table lists approximately 390,000 distinct CDR3 sequences, 15% to 20% of them singletons. The data were also submitted as part of a second study, on T cells in Graves' hyperthyroidism and ophthalmopathy. As that report states: An absence of ophthalmopathy progression within 18 months meant stable Graves' hyperthyroidism. The hyperthyroidism patients had all been newly diagnosed, and their disease duration was under 2 months. Their ages ranged from 18 to 65 years. Clinical symptoms, serum thyroxine, TRAb, thyroid ultrasound and orbital computed tomography established diagnosis. HTBI primers drove first-round RT-PCR of the TCR CDR3.

The source of this sequence is a woman under 30 with Graves disease. Sequenced here: peripheral blood mononuclear cells (PBMCs), sampled at new diagnosis, from a patient treated with antithyroid drugs.

As DNA, the CDR3 is TGTGCCAGCAGTTACTCCGGGACTAGCGGGAGTTTGGGGCAAACCTACGAGCAGTACTTC. Its translation: CASSYSGTSGSLGQTYEQYF. This chain links TRBV6-5 with TRBJ2-7; TRBD2 aligns across 14 bases. The germline gives CDR1 MNHEY, CDR2 SVGAGI. Losses at the gene ends were 0 bases for V and 2 bases for J; bases not matched to a gene: 12. The length of the CDR3 is 20 residues.